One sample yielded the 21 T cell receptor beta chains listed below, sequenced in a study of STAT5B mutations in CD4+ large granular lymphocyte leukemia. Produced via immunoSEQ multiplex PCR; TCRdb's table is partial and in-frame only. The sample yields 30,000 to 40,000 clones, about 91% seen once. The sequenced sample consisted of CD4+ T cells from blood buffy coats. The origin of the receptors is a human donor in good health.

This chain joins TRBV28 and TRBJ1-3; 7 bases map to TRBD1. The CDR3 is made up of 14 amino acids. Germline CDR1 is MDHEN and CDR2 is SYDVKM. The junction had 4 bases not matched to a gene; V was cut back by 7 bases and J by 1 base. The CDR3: CASTWTGSGNTIYF. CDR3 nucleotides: TGTGCCAGCACCTGGACAGGATCTGGAAACACCATATATTTT.

In DNA, the CDR3 is TGCGCCAGCAGCCGATATCGGGGGGGCAACTACGAGCAGTACTTC. It encodes CASSRYRGGNYEQYF. V and J are TRBV4-3 and TRBJ2-7; 8 bases fit TRBD2. The CDR3 spans 15 residues. Germline CDR1 reads LGHNA; CDR2 reads YSLEER. The V gene end was trimmed by 4 bases and the J gene end by 3 bases; junction bases not matched to a gene: 8.

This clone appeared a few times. The CDR3 bases are TGTGCCAGCAGTTACTCGGGCGAGCAGTACTTC. As protein: CASSYSGEQYF. The chain employs TRBV6-5 and TRBJ2-7; D gene ambiguous. V shed 0 bases and J shed 6 bases, with 3 bases lying between them. The germline V gene has CDR1 MNHEY and CDR2 SVGAGI. The CDR3 runs 11 residues.

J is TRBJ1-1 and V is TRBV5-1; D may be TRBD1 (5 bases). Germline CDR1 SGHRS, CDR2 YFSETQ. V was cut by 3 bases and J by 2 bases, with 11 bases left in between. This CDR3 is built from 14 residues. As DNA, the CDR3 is TGCGCCAGCAGCTCCCGGGACCGAAACACTGAAGCTTTCTTT. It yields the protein CASSSRDRNTEAFF.

The CDR3 DNA follows: TGTGCCAGCAGTTACTCGCCAAGTCAGCCCCAGCATTTT. It is translated as CASSYSPSQPQHF. V usage is TRBV6-5 and J usage is TRBJ1-5; D ambiguous. The CDR3 consists of 13 residues. CDR1 is MNHEY and CDR2 is SVGAGI in the germline V gene. The V and J ends lost 0 bases and 6 bases respectively, with 6 bases between them.

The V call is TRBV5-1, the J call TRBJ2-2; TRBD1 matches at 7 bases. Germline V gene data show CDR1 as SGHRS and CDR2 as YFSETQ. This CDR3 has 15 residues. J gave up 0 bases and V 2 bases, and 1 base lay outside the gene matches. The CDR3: CASSFGTANTGELFF. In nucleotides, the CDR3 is TGCGCCAGCAGCTTCGGGACAGCGAACACCGGGGAGCTGTTTTTT.

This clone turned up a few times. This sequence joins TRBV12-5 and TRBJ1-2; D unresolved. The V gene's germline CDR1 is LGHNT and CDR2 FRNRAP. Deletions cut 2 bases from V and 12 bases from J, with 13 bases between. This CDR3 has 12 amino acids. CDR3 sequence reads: CASGLMGNRNTF. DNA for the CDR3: TGTGCTAGTGGTTTGATGGGAAACCGGAACACCTTC.

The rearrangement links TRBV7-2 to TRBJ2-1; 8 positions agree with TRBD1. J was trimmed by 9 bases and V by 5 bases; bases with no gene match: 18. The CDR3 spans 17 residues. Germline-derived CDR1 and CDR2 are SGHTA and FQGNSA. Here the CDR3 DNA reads TGTGCCAGCAGCCATACAGGGGGGCCCAGGTTGAGGGGTGAGCAGTTCTTC. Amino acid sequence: CASSHTGGPRLRGEQFF.

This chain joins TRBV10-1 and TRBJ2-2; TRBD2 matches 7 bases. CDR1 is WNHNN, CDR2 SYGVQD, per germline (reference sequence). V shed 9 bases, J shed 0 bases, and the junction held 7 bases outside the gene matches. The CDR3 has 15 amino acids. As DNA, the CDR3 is TGCGCCAGTCAACCGGGGGGATCGAACACCGGGGAGCTGTTTTTT. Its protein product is CASQPGGSNTGELFF.

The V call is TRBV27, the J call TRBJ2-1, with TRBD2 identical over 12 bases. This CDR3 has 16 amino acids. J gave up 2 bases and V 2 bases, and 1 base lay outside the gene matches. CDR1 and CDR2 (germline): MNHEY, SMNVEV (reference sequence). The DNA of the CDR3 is TGTGCCAGCAGTTTACGACTAGCGGGAGCCTACAATGAGCAGTTCTTC. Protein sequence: CASSLRLAGAYNEQFF.

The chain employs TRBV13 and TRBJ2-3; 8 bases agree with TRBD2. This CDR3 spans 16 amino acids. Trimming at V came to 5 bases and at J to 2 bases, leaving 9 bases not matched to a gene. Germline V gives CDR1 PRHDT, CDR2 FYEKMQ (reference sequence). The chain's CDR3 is CASSQKAGVATDTQYF. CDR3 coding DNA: TGTGCCAGCAGCCAAAAAGCGGGAGTGGCCACAGATACGCAGTATTTT. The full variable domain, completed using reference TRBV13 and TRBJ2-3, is AAGVIQSPRHLIKEKRETATLKCYPIPRHDTVYWYQQGPGQDPQFLISFYEKMQSDKGSIPDRFSAQQFSDYHSELNMSSLELGDSALYFCASSQKAGVATDTQYFGPGTRLTVL.

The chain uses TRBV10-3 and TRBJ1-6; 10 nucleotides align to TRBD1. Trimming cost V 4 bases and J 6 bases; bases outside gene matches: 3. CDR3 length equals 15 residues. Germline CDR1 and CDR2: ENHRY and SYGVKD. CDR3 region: CAISGRDRGNSPLHF. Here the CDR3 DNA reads TGTGCCATCAGTGGACGGGACAGGGGTAATTCACCCCTCCACTTT.

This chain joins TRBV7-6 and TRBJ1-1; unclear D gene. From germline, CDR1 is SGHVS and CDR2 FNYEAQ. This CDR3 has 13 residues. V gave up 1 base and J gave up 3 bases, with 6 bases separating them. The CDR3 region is CASSLGGDTEAFF. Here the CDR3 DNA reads TGTGCCAGCAGCTTAGGTGGGGACACTGAAGCTTTCTTT. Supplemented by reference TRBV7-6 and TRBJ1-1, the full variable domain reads GAGVSQSPRYKVTKRGQDVALRCDPISGHVSLYWYRQALGQGPEFLTYFNYEAQQDKSGLPNDRFSAERPEGSISTLTIQRTEQRDSAMYRCASSLGGDTEAFFGQGTRLTVV.

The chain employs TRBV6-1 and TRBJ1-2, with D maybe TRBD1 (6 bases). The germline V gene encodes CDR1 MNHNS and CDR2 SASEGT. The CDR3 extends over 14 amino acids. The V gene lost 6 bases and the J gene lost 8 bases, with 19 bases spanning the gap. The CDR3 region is CASSVPVAGEGYTF. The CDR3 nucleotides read TGTGCCAGCAGCGTCCCCGTTGCAGGGGAGGGCTACACCTTC.

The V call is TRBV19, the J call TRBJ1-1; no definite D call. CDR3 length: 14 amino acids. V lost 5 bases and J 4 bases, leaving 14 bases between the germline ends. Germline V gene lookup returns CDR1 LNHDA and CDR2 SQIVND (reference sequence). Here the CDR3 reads CASSSPLGGTEAFF. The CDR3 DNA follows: TGTGCCAGTAGTTCACCCTTAGGTGGCACTGAAGCTTTCTTT.

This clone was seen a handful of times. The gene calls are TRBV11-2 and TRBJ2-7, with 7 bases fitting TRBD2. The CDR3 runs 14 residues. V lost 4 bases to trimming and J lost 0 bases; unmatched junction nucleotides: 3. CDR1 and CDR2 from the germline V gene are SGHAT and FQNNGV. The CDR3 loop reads CASSSAGRSYEQYF. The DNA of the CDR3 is TGTGCCAGCAGCTCAGCGGGGCGCTCCTACGAGCAGTACTTC. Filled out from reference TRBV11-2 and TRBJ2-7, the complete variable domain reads EAGVAQSPRYKIIEKRQSVAFWCNPISGHATLYWYQQILGQGPKLLIQFQNNGVVDDSQLPKDRFSAERLKGVDSTLKIQPAKLEDSAVYLCASSSAGRSYEQYFGPGTRLTVT.

CDR3 in amino acids: CASRQMTGVSYEQYF. The DNA for the CDR3 is TGTGCCAGCAGACAAATGACAGGGGTTTCCTACGAGCAGTACTTC. This chain connects TRBV5-6 to TRBJ2-7; 8 bases agree with TRBD1. V shed 5 bases, J shed 1 base, and the junction held 8 bases outside the gene matches. The CDR3 has 15 amino acids. Germline V gene sequence: CDR1 SGHDT, CDR2 YYEEEE. The full variable domain, rest sourced from reference TRBV5-6 and TRBJ2-7, is DAGVTQSPTHLIKTRGQQVTLRCSPKSGHDTVSWYQQALGQGPQFIFQYYEEEERQRGNFPDRFSGHQFPNYSSELNVNALLLGDSALYLCASRQMTGVSYEQYFGPGTRLTVT.

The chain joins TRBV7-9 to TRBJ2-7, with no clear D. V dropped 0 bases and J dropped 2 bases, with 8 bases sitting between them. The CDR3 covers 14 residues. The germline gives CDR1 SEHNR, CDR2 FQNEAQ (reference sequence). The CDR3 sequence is CASSLAAAAYEQYF. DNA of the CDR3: TGTGCCAGCAGCTTAGCCGCGGCAGCCTACGAGCAGTACTTC.

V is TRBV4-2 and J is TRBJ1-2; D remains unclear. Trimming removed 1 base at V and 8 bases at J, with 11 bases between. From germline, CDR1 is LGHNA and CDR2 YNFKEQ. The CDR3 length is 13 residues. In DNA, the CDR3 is TGTGCCAGCAGCCAAGTCGACCGCTTGGGCTACACCTTC. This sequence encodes CASSQVDRLGYTF.

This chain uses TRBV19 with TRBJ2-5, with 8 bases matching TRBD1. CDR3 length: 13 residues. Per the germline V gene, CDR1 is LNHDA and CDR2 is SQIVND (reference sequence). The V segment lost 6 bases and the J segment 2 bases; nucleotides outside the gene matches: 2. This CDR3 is CASRRTGQETQYF. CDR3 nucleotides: TGTGCCAGTAGGAGGACAGGGCAAGAGACCCAGTACTTC.

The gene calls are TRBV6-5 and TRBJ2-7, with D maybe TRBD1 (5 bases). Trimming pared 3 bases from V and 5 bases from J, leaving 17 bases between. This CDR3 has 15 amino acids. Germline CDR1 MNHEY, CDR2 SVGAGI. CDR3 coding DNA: TGTGCCAGCAGTTATGCGCAGGGCCTGGTACACGAGCAGTACTTC. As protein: CASSYAQGLVHEQYF.